Listed here is a single TCR beta chain. What it binds is unknown. The entry originates in a study of vaccination and CD4 T cells after COVID-19. J gave up 7 bases and V 5 bases, and 9 bases lay outside the gene matches. The CDR3 totals 14 residues. Germline CDR1 DFQATT, CDR2 SNEGSKA (reference sequence). The treatment: roughly 10-day PBMC culture with coronavirus spike peptide pools or control peptides (ViraFEST assay). Cultured CD4+ T-cell DNA underwent Oncomine TCR Beta short-read sequencing. TCRdb fed the PCR reads into MiXCR, producing one record per CDR3 protein. The top ten hold approximately 17% of the sample, which has about 20,000 distinct CDR3 sequences, around 50% seen once.

The TCR originated in a human donor who had recovered from COVID-19. This rearrangement joins TRBV20-1 to TRBJ2-2; 8 nucleotides agree with TRBD1. Sequencing used CD4+ T cells from blood, cultured in vitro. CDR3 residues: CSASTGELIGELFF. The CDR3 region has the DNA TGCAGTGCTTCGACAGGGGAATTGATCGGGGAGCTGTTTTTT.